This TCR beta chain was identified during a study of control samples from healthy donors and cancer patients. Produced via immunoSEQ multiplex PCR; TCRdb's table is partial and in-frame only. The table has under 150,000 clones, roughly 92% seen once. Trimming cost V 3 bases and J 3 bases, with 17 bases left between them. This CDR3 region has 16 residues. Germline V gene data show CDR1 as MDHEN and CDR2 as SYDVKM. This clone was seen only a few times. The sequencing sample was made of blood. The receptor's source is a man under 40 in good health. V is TRBV28 and J is TRBJ1-2; D is unclear. Here the CDR3 DNA reads TGTGCCAGCAGTTTCGCGAAACGAAAAAGGGACTATGGCTACACCTTC. Translating it yields CASSFAKRKRDYGYTF.